This TCR beta chain was documented in a study of cytomegalovirus exposure and HLA in healthy donors. Study outcomes and limitations: Some V segments (TRBV6-2 and TRBV6-3 among them) were excluded as indistinguishable. Association with HLA alleles at 0.05 false discovery rate was found for 16,951 TCR beta sequences in a later analysis.

V lost 1 base and J lost 2, with 9 bases in between. Germline lookup yields CDR1 MNHEY and CDR2 SVGAGI. The CDR3 extends over 14 amino acids. Notes on this clone: Its antigen is unidentified.

Both 60 Vbeta primers and 13 Jbeta primers went into the PCR. Per the original methods: Counted up in a later analysis, unique TCR beta chains came to some 80 million, with around 9.9 million shared. Produced via immunoSEQ multiplex PCR; TCRdb's table is partial and in-frame only. For V, J and clone size, that table is used; D and trimming come from the DNA. Of tens of thousands of clones listed, roughly 80% are singletons. This donor has no recorded CMV serostatus. The source is a human donor in good health. This chain joins TRBV6-5 and TRBJ2-7; a weak D match, TRBD2 (5 bases). The sample consisted of PBMCs. The CDR3 DNA sequence: TGTGCCAGCAGTTACTATTACGGGACCTACGAGCAGTACTTC. Amino acids: CASSYYYGTYEQYF.